This TCR beta chain was captured by sequencing in a study of regulatory T cells in long-lasting Graves disease. iRepertoire HTBI primers and Arm-PCR of CDR3 regions built TCR beta libraries. Study processing details: Identification across samples found fewer than 65 TRBV and roughly 13 TRBJ segments. Via MiXCR, TCRdb re-called the multiplex PCR reads, giving one row per CDR3 protein. Clone size and V and J calls follow TCRdb, not the original study. This sample has hundreds of thousands of distinct CDR3 sequences; around 15% occur once, and the top ten carry 15% to 20%. The time point was: newly diagnosed GD, antithyroid drugs for less than 3 months. Scientists built the TCR library using RNA that was extracted from PBMCs. This sample was also put to use in a study of T cells in Graves' hyperthyroidism and ophthalmopathy. This second report adds: The study enrolled patients aged 18 to 65 with newly diagnosed hyperthyroidism of under 2 months' duration. A 13 V-J signature model discriminated ophthalmopathy versus stable hyperthyroidism.

The specimen was peripheral blood mononuclear cells (PBMCs), collected at new diagnosis, from a patient treated with antithyroid drugs. This receptor was identified in a woman aged 25 to 39 with Graves disease.

CDR3 coding DNA: TGTGCCAGCAGCCCGACACGGCCCGTGGATACGCAGTATTTT. Its translation: CASSPTRPVDTQYF. The chain uses TRBV5-5 and TRBJ2-3; D not resolved. Trimming cost V 4 bases and J 6 bases, with 15 bases left between them. CDR3 length: 14 residues. From germline, CDR1 is SGHKS and CDR2 YYEKEE (reference sequence).